The present TCR beta chain was sequenced within a study of CD8 T cells in ankylosing spondylitis. From the 5' RACE reads, TCRdb called clonotypes with MiXCR, one entry per CDR3 protein. Counted here are 300,000 to 350,000 distinct CDR3 sequences, less than 25% occurring once; the ten biggest clones make up roughly 4%. The V gene's germline CDR1 is SGHTA and CDR2 FQGNSA. The V and J ends lost 5 bases and 4 bases, in that order; junction bases with no gene match: 7. The CDR3 totals 15 residues. The source material was blood, either unsorted or a sorted T cell fraction (not recorded which). The TCR was taken from a female donor with ankylosing spondylitis or in good health (not recorded which). The V and J genes are TRBV7-2 and TRBJ2-1; 8 nucleotides agree with TRBD1. The DNA for the CDR3 is TGTGCCAGCAGCCCGGACAGGGCGAAATACAATGAGCAGTTCTTC. Translation gives CASSPDRAKYNEQFF.